This T cell receptor beta chain was documented in a study of tumour-infiltrating T cells in Burkitt lymphoma. Study as a whole: This cohort included all epidemiological subtypes of Burkitt lymphoma.

Sequencing used immunoSEQ multiplex PCR; TCRdb keeps in-frame clones, though not all of them. The repertoire holds about 1,200 clones, with approximately 40% as singletons. The source of this sequence is a human donor with Burkitt lymphoma. The sample consisted of tumor tissue.

The CDR3 nucleotides are TGCGCCAGCAGCCCGGACTCAGGGTGGGATGGCTACACCTTC. This encodes CASSPDSGWDGYTF. This chain uses TRBV5-1 with TRBJ1-2; D is perhaps TRBD1 (5 bases). The germline V gene encodes CDR1 SGHRS and CDR2 YFSETQ. V lost 4 bases and J lost 6, with 16 bases in between. CDR3 size: 14 residues.